This T cell receptor (beta chain) was sequenced during a study of PD-L1 blockade in urothelial cancer. Background on the study: At 6 weeks and at 3 weeks (second dose) after treatment start, blood was analyzed. Blood-derived samples held a median roughly 150,000 T cells.

Each patient contributed between 1 and 8 total time points of blood mononuclear cells, pretreatment and during treatment. The CDR3 consists of 14 residues. In germline, CDR1 is SGHTA, CDR2 FQGNSA. With 3 bases clipped from V and 2 bases from J, the junction kept 4 bases outside the gene matches. Produced via immunoSEQ multiplex PCR; TCRdb's table is partial and in-frame only. The table has tens of thousands of clones, 82% seen once. The V gene is TRBV7-2, the J gene TRBJ2-7; TRBD2 matches 7 bases. The specimen was PBMCs, collected around atezolizumab (anti-PD-L1) treatment. This TCR derives from a man in his 70s with urothelial cancer. The CDR3: CASSFSGPPYEQYF. As DNA, the CDR3 is TGTGCCAGCAGCTTTAGCGGGCCGCCCTACGAGCAGTACTTC.